Listed below are T cell receptor beta chains from one sample, sequenced in a study of T cell responses to AZD1222 COVID-19 vaccine. Sequenced by immunoSEQ multiplex PCR; TCRdb stores in-frame clones only, minus some. The table lists some 120,000 clones, roughly 87% of them singletons. This specimen consisted of peripheral blood, obtained on day 0 of AZD1222 vaccination. The receptors come from an adult in good health. CDR3s include the opening cysteine and the closing phenylalanine or tryptophan. The D gene is left open where the match is weak. Only some rows state a clone size, as once, few, many or a class for expanded clones.

TRBJ1-1 | TRBV7-9 | NA | once | TGTGCCGGCCGGGACGACGCGAACACTGAAGCTTTCTTT | CAGRDDANTEAFF
TRBJ1-2 | TRBV19 | NA | few | TGTGCCAGTAGTATGGAAAGGACTAACTATGGCTACACCTTC | CASSMERTNYGYTF
TRBJ2-1 | TRBV15 | NA | NA | TGTGCCACCAGCAGAGCGAGTCGCCTAGCGTTGCCCGATGAGCAGTTCTTC | CATSRASRLALPDEQFF
TRBJ1-5 | TRBV7-3 | NA | NA | TGTGCCAGCAGCTTATCGGTCGGTCAGCCCCAGCATTTT | CASSLSVGQPQHF
TRBJ2-5 | TRBV5-4 | NA | NA | TGTGCCAGCAGCATGTCTTGGGACGAACAAGAGACCCAGTACTTC | CASSMSWDEQETQYF
TRBJ1-5 | TRBV21-1 | NA | NA | TGTGCCAGCAGCATTACAGGGGTATCCCATCAGCCCCAGCATTTT | CASSITGVSHQPQHF
TRBJ2-7 | TRBV11-2 | TRBD2 | NA | TGTGCCAGCAGCCCAGCTTACGGGACGCCGGGCGGGGGGTACTTC | CASSPAYGTPGGGYF
TRBJ1-5 | TRBV3-1/TRBV3-2 | NA | NA | TGTGCCAGCGGACAGATGGGGGATCAGCCCCAGCATTTT | CASGQMGDQPQHF
TRBJ1-2 | TRBV29-1 | NA | once | TGCAGCGTTGAAGGTCGGGAGGGTTCCTATGGCTACACCTTC | CSVEGREGSYGYTF
TRBJ1-2 | TRBV12-3/TRBV12-4 | TRBD1 | NA | TGTGCCAGCAGTCTTTTTGGACAGGGGTCCTACACCTTC | CASSLFGQGSYTF
TRBJ1-1 | TRBV19 | NA | NA | TGTGCCAGTAGCCTGGCACAGATGAACACTGAAGCTTTCTTT | CASSLAQMNTEAFF
TRBJ1-6 | TRBV7-2 | TRBD1 | NA | TGTGCCAGCAGCCCACAGGGGGCGCTTAATTCACCCCTCCACTTT | CASSPQGALNSPLHF
TRBJ2-3 | TRBV3-1/TRBV3-2 | TRBD1 | NA | TGTGCCAGCAGCCGACGGACAGGGACAGATACGCAGTATTTT | CASSRRTGTDTQYF
TRBJ2-5 | TRBV9 | TRBD2 | NA | TGTGCCAGCAGCGTAGGGACTAGGGGCGAGACCCAGTACTTC | CASSVGTRGETQYF
TRBJ2-2 | TRBV27 | NA | few | TGTGCCAGCAGCCTTGCGAACACCGGGGAGCTGTTTTTT | CASSLANTGELFF
TRBJ1-5 | TRBV7-8 | TRBD1 | NA | TGTGCCAGCAGCTCAGGACAGGGGTTCAATCAGCCCCAGCATTTT | CASSSGQGFNQPQHF
TRBJ1-4 | TRBV15 | NA | few | TGTGCCACCAGCTGGACAGCAAAGTATGAAAAACTGTTTTTT | CATSWTAKYEKLFF
TRBJ1-3 | TRBV7-9 | TRBD1 | NA | TGTGCCAGCAGCTTGGGGACAGGGGTAGGAAACACCATATATTTT | CASSLGTGVGNTIYF
TRBJ1-1 | TRBV19 | NA | NA | TGTGCCAGTAGTGTGACAGTGCTCACTGAAGCTTTCTTT | CASSVTVLTEAFF
TRBJ2-5 | TRBV9 | NA | NA | TGTGCCAGCAGCCCATTTATACAGCCATCCAAAGAGACCCAGTACTTC | CASSPFIQPSKETQYF
TRBJ2-7 | TRBV28 | NA | NA | TGTGCTCTGGGACAATGGGATGAACAGTACTTC | CALGQWDEQYF
TRBJ1-1 | TRBV5-1 | TRBD1 | NA | TGCGCCAGCAGCGTGGACAGGCCTAACACTGAAGCTTTCTTT | CASSVDRPNTEAFF
TRBJ1-1 | TRBV5-1 | TRBD1 | NA | TGCGCCAGCAGCTGGAATCCCGGGACAGTCAACACTGAAGCTTTCTTT | CASSWNPGTVNTEAFF
TRBJ2-7 | TRBV5-1 | NA | NA | TGCGCCAGCAGGAAGGCCTCCTACGAGCAGTACTTC | CASRKASYEQYF
TRBJ1-1 | TRBV10-3 | TRBD1 | NA | TGTGCCATCAGTAGGACAGGGACGGACACTGAAGCTTTCTTT | CAISRTGTDTEAFF
TRBJ2-1 | TRBV19 | NA | NA | TGTGCCAGTAGTATCAGTTTCTCTGAGCACAATGAGCAGTTCTTC | CASSISFSEHNEQFF
TRBJ2-1 | TRBV12-3/TRBV12-4 | NA | NA | TGTGCCAGCAGTAACCAGGGGATTGAGCAGTTCTTC | CASSNQGIEQFF
TRBJ2-7 | TRBV7-2 | TRBD2 | NA | TGTGCCAGCAGCTTGGGGACTAGCGGTTACTACGAGCAGTACTTC | CASSLGTSGYYEQYF
TRBJ1-6 | TRBV14 | NA | NA | TGTGCCAGCAGCCAACTCTCTAGTTCACCCCTCCACTTT | CASSQLSSSPLHF
TRBJ1-3 | TRBV18 | NA | NA | TGTGCCAGCTCACCAGCTAGGGGCCCCTCTGGAAACACCATATATTTT | CASSPARGPSGNTIYF
TRBJ1-5 | TRBV24-1 | NA | once | TGTGCCACCAGTGACCCACATCACAGGGTACGGGAGCCCCAGCATTTT | CATSDPHHRVREPQHF
TRBJ2-1 | TRBV7-3 | TRBD1 | NA | TGTGCCAGCGGGACAGGGGACAATGAGCAGTTCTTC | CASGTGDNEQFF
TRBJ2-5 | TRBV28 | NA | NA | TGTGCCAGCAGTTCCCGGCCCCTGACTTCGACTTCTATATCGGAGACCCAGTACTTC | CASSSRPLTSTSISETQYF
TRBJ2-7 | TRBV28 | NA | once | TGTGCCAGCCGTCCTCAGCGCTCGGGGTACGAGCAGTACTTC | CASRPQRSGYEQYF
TRBJ2-7 | TRBV5-1 | NA | NA | TGCGCCAGCAGCTTGGAAGACTTGCCCTACGAGCAGTACTTC | CASSLEDLPYEQYF
TRBJ2-1 | TRBV27 | NA | NA | TGTGCCAGCAGTTCTATAACATACGGGGGCTACAATGAGCAGTTCTTC | CASSSITYGGYNEQFF
TRBJ1-1 | TRBV28 | NA | NA | TGTGCCAGCAGAGTCGGGCAAGGCCTCGAGAACACTGAAGCTTTCTTT | CASRVGQGLENTEAFF
TRBJ2-7 | TRBV5-1 | NA | few | TGCGCCAGCAGCTTGTCGGGGGCGGACGAGCAGTACTTC | CASSLSGADEQYF
TRBJ2-7 | TRBV5-1 | TRBD1 | NA | TGCGCCAGCAGTCAGGGGGTGAGCCTCTCCTACGAGCAGTACTTC | CASSQGVSLSYEQYF
TRBJ1-2 | TRBV4-1 | TRBD1 | NA | TGCGCCAGCAGCCTGGACAGGGATAACTATGGCTACACCTTC | CASSLDRDNYGYTF
TRBJ2-2 | TRBV5-1 | NA | NA | TGCGCCAGCAGCCCACCTCTCGAGGGCGTCGGGGAGCTGTTTTTT | CASSPPLEGVGELFF
TRBJ2-7 | TRBV7-6 | TRBD2 | NA | TGTGCCAGCAGCTGGGGGGGAGGTGGGTCCTACGAGCAGTACTTC | CASSWGGGGSYEQYF
TRBJ1-2 | TRBV7-6 | TRBD1 | NA | TGTGCCAGCAGGGCGGTGACAGGGAGAGGCTACACCTTC | CASRAVTGRGYTF
TRBJ2-3 | TRBV7-6 | TRBD2 | NA | TGTGCCAGCAGCTTAGAGGGTAGCGGGGGGCCTAGCACAGATACGCAGTATTTT | CASSLEGSGGPSTDTQYF
TRBJ1-5 | TRBV3-1/TRBV3-2 | TRBD1 | NA | TGTGCCAGCAGTCTGGACAGGTCTAGTCAGCCCCAGCATTTT | CASSLDRSSQPQHF
TRBJ1-5 | TRBV24-1 | TRBD1 | NA | TGTGCCACCAGTAACCCGACAGGGGTGGCCCAGCATTTT | CATSNPTGVAQHF
TRBJ1-3 | TRBV2 | NA | NA | TGTGCCAGCAGTACAAGACAGACTTACTCTGGAAACACCATATATTTT | CASSTRQTYSGNTIYF
TRBJ1-2 | TRBV28 | NA | NA | TGTGCCAGTCAAGGGGGTACGGACTATGGCTACACCTTC | CASQGGTDYGYTF
TRBJ1-2 | TRBV18 | NA | NA | TGTGCCAGCTCACCACCGGGCAGTCAATCCTATGGCTACACCTTC | CASSPPGSQSYGYTF
TRBJ2-4 | TRBV24-1 | NA | NA | TGTGCCACCAGTGATGGGGCAGCCCTAGCCAAAAACATTCAGTACTTC | CATSDGAALAKNIQYF
TRBJ1-5 | TRBV6-1 | NA | few | TGTGCCAGCAGTGAAATAGAGTTAGTCCTCAATCAGCCCCAGCATTTT | CASSEIELVLNQPQHF
TRBJ1-3 | TRBV5-4 | NA | NA | TGTGCCAGCAGCCCCGGGGGGGGCACCTCTGGAAACACCATATATTTT | CASSPGGGTSGNTIYF